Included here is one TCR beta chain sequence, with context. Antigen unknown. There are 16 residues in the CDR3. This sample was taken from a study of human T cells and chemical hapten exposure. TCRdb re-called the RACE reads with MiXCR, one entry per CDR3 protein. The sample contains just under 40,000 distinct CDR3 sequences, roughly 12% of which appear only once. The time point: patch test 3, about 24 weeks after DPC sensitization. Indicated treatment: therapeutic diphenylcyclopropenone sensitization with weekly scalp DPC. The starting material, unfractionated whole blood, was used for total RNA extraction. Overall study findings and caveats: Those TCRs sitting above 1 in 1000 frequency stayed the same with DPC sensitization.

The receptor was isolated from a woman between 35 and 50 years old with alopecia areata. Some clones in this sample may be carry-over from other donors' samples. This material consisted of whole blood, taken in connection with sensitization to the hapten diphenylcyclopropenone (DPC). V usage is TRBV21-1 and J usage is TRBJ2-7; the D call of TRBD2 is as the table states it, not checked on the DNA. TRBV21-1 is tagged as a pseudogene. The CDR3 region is CASRSLDLVRTYEQYF. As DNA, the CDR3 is TGTGCCAGCAGATCACTCGACCTAGTCCGCACCTACGAGCAGTACTTC.